A selection of T cell receptor beta chains follows, all from one sample in a study of vaccination effects on CD4 cells after COVID-19. For these TCRs, the target antigens are not known. Only in-frame clones appear in the TCRdb table, and some are missing; sequencing was by immunoSEQ multiplex PCR. This table has 30,000 to 35,000 clones, roughly 80% appearing once. Source: CD4+ T cells from PBMCs cultured without peptide, taken after COVID-19 vaccination. The receptors derive from a human donor who had a prior SARS-CoV-2 infection. Both conserved end residues are part of each CDR3. The listing skips clone size in some rows; elsewhere it reads once, few, many or a size class.

len: 15
abundance: NA
v_gene: TRBV19
j_gene: TRBJ1-5
CDR3aa: CASSSDRGSNQPQHF

len: 13
abundance: NA
v_gene: TRBV12-3/TRBV12-4
j_gene: TRBJ1-4
CDR3aa: CASSNRAIEKLFF

len: 14
abundance: NA
v_gene: TRBV28
j_gene: TRBJ2-7
CDR3aa: CASSFGTGTYEQYF

len: 14
abundance: few
v_gene: TRBV7-2
j_gene: TRBJ1-4
CDR3aa: CASSSGTANEKLFF

len: 17
abundance: NA
v_gene: TRBV7-9
j_gene: TRBJ2-3
CDR3aa: CASSLGGGGQTTDTQYF

len: 13
abundance: NA
v_gene: TRBV11-2
j_gene: TRBJ2-3
CDR3aa: CASSTYRGDTQYF

len: 15
abundance: NA
v_gene: TRBV23-1
j_gene: TRBJ2-7
CDR3aa: CASSQPRQVSYEQYF

len: 14
abundance: once
v_gene: TRBV7-2
j_gene: TRBJ2-1
CDR3aa: CASSFTGTYNEQFF

len: 13
abundance: NA
v_gene: TRBV7-6
j_gene: TRBJ1-5
CDR3aa: CASSLDGNQPQHF

len: 13
abundance: NA
v_gene: TRBV2
j_gene: TRBJ2-3
CDR3aa: CASAWDSTDTQYF

len: 14
abundance: NA
v_gene: TRBV3-1/TRBV3-2
j_gene: TRBJ1-2
CDR3aa: CASTKDRGTYGYTF

len: 16
abundance: NA
v_gene: TRBV6-2/TRBV6-3
j_gene: TRBJ1-2
CDR3aa: CASSSRTGGPAYGYTF

len: 14
abundance: NA
v_gene: TRBV19
j_gene: TRBJ2-7
CDR3aa: CASSSGTGGYEQYF

len: 13
abundance: few
v_gene: TRBV6-4
j_gene: TRBJ1-5
CDR3aa: CATATGVNQPQHF

len: 15
abundance: NA
v_gene: TRBV5-4
j_gene: TRBJ1-4
CDR3aa: CASSLGAGTNEKLFF

len: 13
abundance: NA
v_gene: TRBV12-3/TRBV12-4
j_gene: TRBJ1-1
CDR3aa: CASSPRANTEAFF

len: 16
abundance: NA
v_gene: TRBV19
j_gene: TRBJ2-1
CDR3aa: CASSRGLAVSSGGQFF

len: 13
abundance: large
v_gene: TRBV3-1/TRBV3-2
j_gene: TRBJ2-4
CDR3aa: CASSQRGYGIQYF

len: 13
abundance: NA
v_gene: TRBV11-2
j_gene: TRBJ2-5
CDR3aa: CASSLDPGGTQYF

len: 16
abundance: NA
v_gene: TRBV9
j_gene: TRBJ2-1
CDR3aa: CASSVGGLAAYNEQFF

len: 15
abundance: once
v_gene: TRBV19
j_gene: TRBJ1-2
CDR3aa: CASSPSPSILYGYTF

len: 15
abundance: NA
v_gene: TRBV5-4
j_gene: TRBJ1-3
CDR3aa: CASSDDRGGGNTIYF

len: 15
abundance: few
v_gene: TRBV5-1
j_gene: TRBJ2-1
CDR3aa: CASSLDSIGYNEQFF

len: 14
abundance: few
v_gene: TRBV10-3
j_gene: TRBJ1-1
CDR3aa: CAISVGAENTEAFF

len: 15
abundance: NA
v_gene: TRBV14
j_gene: TRBJ2-5
CDR3aa: CASSQEIVRRETQYF

len: 15
abundance: NA
v_gene: TRBV7-6
j_gene: TRBJ2-3
CDR3aa: CASSYSGTTTDTQYF

len: 15
abundance: NA
v_gene: TRBV11-3
j_gene: TRBJ2-1
CDR3aa: CASSLGDRDSNEQFF

len: 14
abundance: once
v_gene: TRBV7-3
j_gene: TRBJ1-1
CDR3aa: CASSSTGGNTEAFF

len: 15
abundance: NA
v_gene: TRBV3-1/TRBV3-2
j_gene: TRBJ2-5
CDR3aa: CASSLTLGGEETQYF

len: 18
abundance: NA
v_gene: TRBV4-1
j_gene: TRBJ2-7
CDR3aa: CASSQDFQRAGLFYEQYF

len: 13
abundance: NA
v_gene: TRBV12-5
j_gene: TRBJ1-2
CDR3aa: CASGAGENYGYTF